This T cell receptor (beta chain) derives from a study of blood T cell repertoires in COVID-19. This table comes from immunoSEQ multiplex PCR, and its TCRdb copy is limited to in-frame clones, with some not included. The sample has 130,000 to 150,000 clones; under 90% are singletons. The CDR3 is made up of 15 amino acids. Deletions cut 2 bases from V and 6 bases from J, with 16 bases between. Looked up from germline, CDR1 is MNHEY and CDR2 is SVGEGT. The origin of this receptor is a woman older than 75 in a cohort sampled during active or convalescent COVID-19. This sequence joins TRBV6-2 or TRBV6-3 and TRBJ1-1; D possibly corresponds to TRBD1 (5 bases). Sequences were obtained from peripheral blood. The CDR3 region is CASSYRRSPGAEAFF. In DNA form, the CDR3 reads TGTGCCAGCAGTTACAGACGGTCCCCGGGGGCTGAAGCTTTCTTT.